The 24 T cell receptor beta chains below all came from one sample that was sequenced in a study of T-cell memory formation after mild COVID-19. TCRdb fed the 5' RACE reads into MiXCR, producing one record per CDR3 protein. The sample includes roughly 320,000 distinct CDR3 sequences, approximately 27% of them seen just once. The sequencing input was PBMCs or a T cell subset sorted from them (not recorded which). The receptors originated from an adult woman who had mild COVID-19 (a few samples of this study predate the infection). Cell type and time point are not known.

This clonotype has at least ten counts. The rearrangement joins TRBV7-9 to TRBJ2-1, with TRBD2 identical over 8 bases. CDR1 and CDR2 from the germline V gene are SEHNR and FQNEAQ (reference sequence). The CDR3 totals 15 residues. J was trimmed by 4 bases and V by 5 bases; bases with no gene match: 7. The CDR3 loop reads CASSVNSGGYNEQFF. The CDR3 DNA reads as TGTGCCAGCAGCGTGAATTCGGGAGGGTACAATGAGCAGTTCTTC.

This clonotype occurred a few times. The chain is built from TRBV6-1 and TRBJ1-1; D is undetermined. Trimming removed 0 bases at V and 1 base at J, with 15 bases between. From germline, CDR1 is MNHNS and CDR2 SASEGT. CDR3 size: 17 residues. The CDR3 protein is CASSEARIGRGNTEAFF. In DNA form, the CDR3 reads TGTGCCAGCAGTGAAGCGAGGATCGGGCGGGGGAACACTGAAGCTTTCTTT.

The chain recombines TRBV7-9 with TRBJ2-1; D unresolved. The CDR3 contains 12 residues. V dropped 5 bases and J dropped 9 bases, with 11 bases sitting between them. Germline loops: CDR1 SEHNR, CDR2 FQNEAQ (reference sequence). Here the CDR3 reads CASSTSIGEQFF. The CDR3 DNA is TGTGCCAGCAGCACGAGCATTGGTGAGCAGTTCTTC.

This rearrangement joins TRBV7-9 to TRBJ2-1; D not certain. V lost 0 bases, J lost 0 bases, and 6 bases lay in between. The CDR3 sequence is 15 residues long. From germline, CDR1 is SEHNR and CDR2 FQNEAQ (reference sequence). In nucleotides, the CDR3 is TGTGCCAGCAGCTTAGCATCCCCCTCCTACAATGAGCAGTTCTTC. Translating it yields CASSLASPSYNEQFF.

This clonotype was seen at least ten times. This chain connects TRBV12-3 or TRBV12-4 to TRBJ2-7; 8 bases map to TRBD1. CDR3 length: 13 amino acids. V was clipped by 3 bases and J by 5 bases; unmatched bases: 3. CDR3 in amino acids: CASSFGQGDEQYF. DNA of the CDR3: TGTGCCAGCAGTTTCGGACAGGGTGACGAGCAGTACTTC.

This clonotype was counted a few times. The chain recombines TRBV7-3 with TRBJ2-1, with TRBD2 matching over 7 bases. The CDR3 extends over 17 amino acids. Per germline, CDR1 SGHTA and CDR2 FQGTGA. Germline trimming cut 0 bases from V and 6 bases from J; bases unmatched to any gene: 11. The CDR3 sequence is CASSLTVVAGRINEQFF. In DNA form, the CDR3 reads TGTGCCAGCAGCTTAACCGTCGTAGCGGGTCGCATCAATGAGCAGTTCTTC. Variable domain in full (rest from reference TRBV7-3 and TRBJ2-1): GAGVSQTPSNKVTEKGKYVELRCDPISGHTALYWYRQSLGQGPEFLIYFQGTGAADDSGLPNDRFFAVRPEGSVSTLKIQRTERGDSAVYLCASSLTVVAGRINEQFFGPGTRLTVL.

The rearrangement uses TRBV5-1 and TRBJ2-1; 10 bases fit TRBD2. The V gene end was trimmed by 0 bases and the J gene end by 7 bases; junction bases not matched to a gene: 13. Per the germline V gene, CDR1 is SGHRS and CDR2 is YFSETQ. CDR3 length equals 18 residues. The CDR3 spells CASSLAQRGGQLKNEQFF. The CDR3 nucleotides are TGCGCCAGCAGCTTGGCCCAGCGGGGGGGCCAGTTAAAAAATGAGCAGTTCTTC.

V and J are TRBV23-1 and TRBJ2-7; no clear D. TRBV23-1 is known as an ORF, though its function is uncertain. V was cut by 4 bases and J by 0 bases, with 16 bases left in between. This CDR3 spans 16 amino acids. In nucleotides, the CDR3 is TGCGCCAGCAGTCCAGGACCGAGACTTCACTCCTACGAGCAGTACTTC. As protein: CASSPGPRLHSYEQYF.

The table lists this clonotype with a few counts. The chain links TRBV28 to TRBJ2-5, with 7 positions matching TRBD1. CDR1 is MDHEN and CDR2 is SYDVKM in the germline V gene. CDR3 size: 15 residues. Trimming took 7 bases from V and 4 from J; bases not matched to a gene: 12. This chain's CDR3 is CASILDQRGPETQYF. The CDR3 DNA reads as TGTGCCAGCATTCTGGACCAAAGGGGGCCAGAGACCCAGTACTTC.

This clonotype was counted only a few times. V and J are TRBV12-3 or TRBV12-4 and TRBJ2-7; D unresolved. V was trimmed by 4 bases and J by 0 bases, leaving 10 bases between them. The CDR3 has 14 amino acids. Here the CDR3 DNA reads TGTGCCAGCAGTTCCGATCATTACTCCTACGAGCAGTACTTC. As protein: CASSSDHYSYEQYF.

This rearrangement joins TRBV29-1 to TRBJ2-1; tentatively, D is TRBD2 (6 bases). The V and J ends lost 4 bases and 2 bases respectively, with 9 bases between them. Per the germline V gene, CDR1 is SQVTM and CDR2 is ANQGSEA. This CDR3 region has 13 residues. CDR3: CSVVRTTYNEQFF. CDR3 sequence (DNA): TGCAGCGTTGTTCGGACTACCTACAATGAGCAGTTCTTC.

DNA for the CDR3: TGTGCCAGCAAACTAGCGGGGGCGAGCACAGATACGCAGTATTTT. Translating gives CASKLAGASTDTQYF. This chain uses TRBV7-8 with TRBJ2-3; 11 nucleotides match TRBD2. The CDR3 has 15 residues. V lost 7 bases, J lost 0 bases, and 3 bases stayed unmatched. CDR1 is SGHVS and CDR2 is FQNEAQ in the germline V gene.

This chain uses TRBV29-1 with TRBJ2-3; either TRBD1 or TRBD2 may supply D (5 bases each). Trimming took 5 bases from V and 2 from J, leaving 14 bases between them. The germline CDR1 and CDR2 sequences are SQVTM and ANQGSEA. This CDR3 has 14 residues. This chain's CDR3 is CSVLGTDNTDTQYF. The CDR3, as DNA: TGCAGCGTTCTTGGGACGGATAACACAGATACGCAGTATTTT.

The V gene is TRBV5-1, the J gene TRBJ2-1; D is possibly TRBD2 (6 bases). Trimming took off 9 bases at V and 8 bases at J, with 24 bases between the two ends. Germline V gives CDR1 SGHRS, CDR2 YFSETQ. The CDR3 sequence is 15 residues long. The CDR3 DNA is TGCGCCACCAGGCGGGACGGGGTCCTGCCTGATGAGCAGTTCTTC. Its protein is CATRRDGVLPDEQFF. Variable domain in full (rest from reference TRBV5-1 and TRBJ2-1): KAGVTQTPRYLIKTRGQQVTLSCSPISGHRSVSWYQQTPGQGLQFLFEYFSETQRNKGNFPGRFSGRQFSNSRSEMNVSTLELGDSALYLCATRRDGVLPDEQFFGPGTRLTVL.

Only a few counts were recorded for this clonotype. The V call is TRBV29-1, the J call TRBJ2-1, with D possibly called TRBD1 or TRBD2 (7 bases each). The CDR3 consists of 14 residues. V lost 1 base and J 6 bases, leaving 13 bases between the germline ends. The V gene's germline CDR1 is SQVTM and CDR2 ANQGSEA. The CDR3 loop is CSVEGQGGANEQFF. CDR3 coding DNA: TGCAGCGTTGAAGGGCAGGGGGGGGCCAATGAGCAGTTCTTC.

In this sample, this clonotype turned up a few times. The chain links TRBV19 to TRBJ1-2, with a possible D match to TRBD1 (5 bases). CDR1 is LNHDA and CDR2 is SQIVND in the germline V gene (reference sequence). V lost 4 bases, J lost 8 bases, and 17 bases lay in between. This CDR3 has 14 amino acids. CDR3 sequence reads: CASSSRGQARGYTF. Written as DNA, the CDR3 is TGTGCCAGTAGTAGTAGGGGCCAAGCTAGGGGCTACACCTTC.

This clonotype was counted between two and nine times. V is TRBV24-1 and J is TRBJ2-7, with TRBD1 matching over 9 bases. The germline V gene has CDR1 KGHDR and CDR2 SFDVKD. Trimming removed 3 bases from V and 2 bases from J; junction bases left unmatched: 4. This CDR3 contains 15 residues. The CDR3 bases are TGTGCCACCAGTGATGGGACAGGGCCCACCTACGAGCAGTACTTC. Protein sequence: CATSDGTGPTYEQYF.

This clonotype was counted only a few times. The chain is built from TRBV29-1 and TRBJ2-7; TRBD1 might be the D (6 bases). Trimming removed 6 bases at V and 6 bases at J, with 12 bases between. This CDR3 contains 11 residues. CDR1 is SQVTM, CDR2 ANQGSEA, per germline. The CDR3 region is CSVPQGTEQYF. Written as DNA, the CDR3 is TGCAGCGTGCCTCAGGGGACCGAGCAGTACTTC.

The V call is TRBV19, the J call TRBJ2-5; TRBD2 agrees at 8 bases. V shed 6 bases, J shed 1 base, and the junction held 1 base outside the gene matches. The CDR3 is 13 amino acids. The germline gives CDR1 LNHDA, CDR2 SQIVND (reference sequence). The CDR3 nucleotides are TGTGCCAGTAGCGGGGGGGCCCAAGAGACCCAGTACTTC. It is translated as CASSGGAQETQYF.

The rearrangement uses TRBV11-3 and TRBJ2-1, with 12 bases aligning to TRBD2. The CDR3 is 17 residues long. With 5 bases clipped from V and 8 bases from J, the junction kept 13 bases outside the gene matches. Germline V gene data show CDR1 as SGHNT and CDR2 as YENEEA. The CDR3 loop is CASSLSRLAGEGDEQFF. CDR3 sequence (DNA): TGTGCCAGCAGCCTTTCCCGACTAGCGGGAGAAGGAGATGAGCAGTTCTTC.

This clonotype appeared a single time. This chain links TRBV29-1 with TRBJ2-7, with TRBD1 identical over 11 bases. Germline trimming cut 5 bases from V and 4 bases from J; bases unmatched to any gene: 7. CDR1 is SQVTM and CDR2 is ANQGSEA in the germline V gene. The CDR3 runs to 14 residues. The CDR3 here is CSVSGTGGLYEQYF. The DNA for the CDR3 is TGCAGCGTTTCCGGGACAGGGGGGCTTTACGAGCAGTACTTC.

The chain carries TRBV10-3 and TRBJ2-3, with 7 bases that match TRBD2. This CDR3 has 15 amino acids. V was clipped by 6 bases and J by 0 bases; unmatched bases: 6. The germline CDR1 and CDR2 sequences are ENHRY and SYGVKD. This CDR3 is CAIRVAGTSTDTQYF. CDR3 DNA sequence: TGTGCCATCAGGGTAGCGGGTACTAGCACAGATACGCAGTATTTT.

In this sample, this clonotype turned up a few times. The V gene is TRBV6-5, the J gene TRBJ2-3; D is uncertain. The CDR3 runs 18 residues. Trimming removed 6 bases at V and 4 bases at J, with 26 bases between. Germline CDR1 is MNHEY and CDR2 is SVGAGI. The CDR3 region is CASSIKSPDTPGPDTQYF. CDR3 sequence (DNA): TGTGCCAGCAGCATAAAAAGTCCCGACACACCCGGTCCAGATACGCAGTATTTT.

This chain links TRBV3-1 with TRBJ2-5; TRBD2 matches 10 bases. The ends lost 2 bases at V and 5 bases at J; junction bases unmatched: 14. CDR1 is LGHDT, CDR2 YNNKEL, per germline (reference sequence). The CDR3 has 18 residues. The CDR3 protein is CASSQSGAPLAGEETQYF. CDR3 nucleotide sequence: TGTGCCAGCAGCCAAAGCGGAGCCCCCCTAGCGGGGGAGGAGACCCAGTACTTC.